This T cell receptor beta chain is from a study of T cell responses to AZD1222 COVID-19 vaccine (dated by TCRdb to about 2021). At the level of the whole study: AZD1222 recipients with second doses at about 4 weeks or about 12 weeks were pooled, because spike-specific TCR depth and breadth did not differ between schedules. A total of 233 trial participants underwent TCR sequencing, of whom 200 to 220 had received two doses of AZD1222 and around 25 had received two doses of the MenACWY control vaccine. Trial participants were enrolled by age into 18-55, 56-69 and 70-plus year subgroups, with roughly 150, 30 and 60 TCR-sequenced participants respectively. Points the paper makes about the study in general: Most participants were white British and females outnumbered males, and the authors suggested that clonal diversity may have been underestimated. Vaccine-associated CD4 TCRs spanned the whole spike protein, with dominant responses in regions 160-218 and 743-854. No day 14 peak-response samples were available, so repertoires were characterized only after the peak T cell response. In the small 56-69-year group, the increase in depth fell short of significance, most likely because of low power. Spike-specific TCR breadth and depth rose significantly after two AZD1222 doses compared with day 0 and with MenACWY recipients. Only 5 to 7 AZD1222 recipients were SARS-CoV-2 seropositive at baseline, limiting conclusions about previously exposed vaccinees. Nearly half of unique spike-specific TCRs reportedly recognized epitopes outside regions mutated in the B.1.351 and B.1.1.7 variants.

The CDR3 regions of human TCRbeta chains were analyzed by immunosequencing. The published analysis was carried out like this. TCRs in the repertoires were matched against a reference library of SARS-CoV-2-specific TCRs that had been generated with the MIRA antigen-specificity platform. Breadth was defined as the fraction of unique TCRs that were SARS-CoV-2-associated. Depth was defined as the fraction of total T cells that were SARS-CoV-2-associated. Using the MIRA data, each spike-specific TCR was mapped to the spike region that the TCR reacts to and placed in a CD4 or CD8 class. Log10-transformed breadth and depth values were compared by one-way ANOVA with Sidak's multiple comparisons tests. Drawn from immuneACCESS, this table holds only the in-frame rearrangements with V and J called that TCRdb kept. Clones are partly lost; checked studies trace under half to an unresolved V gene and leave the rest unexplained. The DNA gave D and trimming, while V, J and clone size come from that table. In all, the sample holds more than 85,000 clones, and around 82% of those were seen once. Approximately 15% of the sample comes from the top ten.

The intended sense of this specimen's time point label: baseline before first vaccination. The vaccinee samples were drawn from two UK trials, COV001 and COV002, one of which was a single-blind randomized controlled phase 2/3 trial testing AZD1222 (ChAdOx1 nCoV-19) in healthy adults. For TCRbeta chain sequencing, PBMC samples were collected from trial participants at day 0 and at day 28 after the second dose. Taken from the germline V gene, the CDR1 and CDR2 loops are WSHSY and SAAADI. The CDR3, cysteine through phenylalanine, is 15 amino acids long. The retained sequence is limited to the CDR3, 45 bases, with the frame set at the first base. Relative to germline, V is missing 4 bases and J is missing 5 bases, with 8 bases of the junction outside any gene match. Worth noting for this clone: Which antigen it targets is not known. No much larger clone exists at a distance of one base, and base qualities are not known.

The sequence joins TRBV10-2 to TRBJ1-2, and TRBD1 matches 9 of the central bases. The receptor was derived from an adult in good health. Sequenced material: peripheral blood, taken on day 0 of AZD1222 vaccination. The CDR3 loop reads CASSAAGTGLYGYTF. The nucleotides are TGCGCCAGCAGTGCTGCCGGGACAGGGCTATATGGCTACACCTTC.